This T cell receptor (beta chain) is from a study of blood T cell repertoires in COVID-19 (TCRdb year 2020). Background for the entire study: Collaborator samples came from the United States, Italy and Spain and covered acute and convalescent phases of COVID-19. The prospective study material was composed of cDNA or gDNA derived from T cells, B-cell-depleted T cells, or PBMCs. The dataset comprised deeply sampled blood TCRbeta repertoires from subjects exposed to, actively infected with, or recovered from COVID-19. The repertoires were made available in a free public database intended to serve as a resource for research on the immune response to SARS-CoV-2. Samples were obtained from the ongoing ImmuneRACE study (first 160 participants) and from 1,254 subjects provided by 6 global collaborators. Nearly every sample came with metadata listing a de-identified subject ID, COVID-19 status, age in years and sex. HLA class I and class II types, where available, came from metadata supplied by the sample provider rather than from assay-based typing.

Concerning this clone itself: Its antigen remains unidentified. The record has no base qualities; no much larger clone is one base away.

TCRbeta CDR3 regions were amplified from genomic DNA by means of the immunoSEQ Assay, a bias-controlled multiplex PCR. The authors' analysis ran thus. The number of nucleated cells in each sample was estimated by amplification of reference gene primers within the assay. To quantify the absolute abundance of each unique TCRbeta CDR3 rearrangement, sequence reads were collapsed and filtered. Productive Simpson clonality was computed per sample as the square root of Simpson's diversity index over productive rearrangements. The table comes from immuneACCESS by way of TCRdb, which keeps in-frame sequences with V and J called. Part of the clones is missing from these tables; in studies checked, under half for an unresolved V gene and the rest for unknown reasons. Clone size and V and J calls were adopted from that table, with D and trimming inferred from the DNA. The sample table records 100,000 to 150,000 clones; 81% of these occur just once. Approximately 18% of the sample is taken by the ten largest.

CDR1 is given as MDHEN and CDR2 as SYDVKM, both from the germline V gene. The germline ends are 12 bases apart after V is trimmed by 3 bases and J by 6 bases. The CDR3, from cysteine to phenylalanine, totals 14 residues. The CDR3 DNA has 42 bases and is translated from base 1. Findings and caveats that apply to the study as a whole: How much clinical and demographic metadata was included differed by source and by participant, and the metadata was provided uncurated.

In Seattle, one collaborating source enrolled patients while the infection was active and tracked those patients longitudinally over the course of disease. Whole blood was collected in K2EDTA tubes by collaborating institutions according to the institutions' own protocols. For TCRbeta analysis, collaborators shipped samples as frozen whole blood, isolated PBMCs, or DNA extracted from either of those sample types. The TCR originated in a man aged 25 to 40 with COVID-19, enrolled during active disease. Sequenced sample: peripheral blood. In this chain, TRBV28 is recombined with TRBJ2-1, and TRBD2 may be the D gene, going by 5 matching bases. The base sequence is TGTGCCAGCAGTTTTAGAGGGCCGGCCAATGAGCAGTTCTTC. Its protein is CASSFRGPANEQFF.